In this sample, the clone carrying this T cell receptor (beta chain) turned up a few times. Its antigen is unidentified. Sequencing was performed with immunoSEQ multiplex PCR; in TCRdb, only in-frame clones are kept and a portion is missing. Of about 93,000 clones in the sample, roughly 80% were seen once. This entry comes from a study of graft-versus-host responses after intestinal transplantation. Across the study: Anti-thymocyte globulin was used for induction in all recipients, who then took tacrolimus and steroids for roughly 3 years.

V shed 3 bases and J shed 3 bases, with 3 bases lying between them. CDR3 length: 11 amino acids. Germline loops: CDR1 MGHDK, CDR2 SYGVNS. Whole-study findings and limits: Analysis identified GvH clones in recipient marrow, with some appearing first in ileum or blood. Patients with graft-donor T cell macrochimerism had high graft-versus-host to host-versus-graft clonal ratios in allografts.

The clonotype comes from a human donor who received an intestinal transplant. Specimen: unstimulated CD4+ T cells sorted from spleen or lymph node cells, collected before intestinal transplant. The gene calls are TRBV25-1 and TRBJ2-7; D remains unclear. In DNA, the CDR3 is TGTGCCAGCAGTGAGTACTACGAGCAGTACTTC. Translated: CASSEYYEQYF.